This T cell receptor (beta chain) was profiled in a study of monozygotic twins with inflammatory bowel disease. The CDR3 length is 14 residues. CDR1 and CDR2 (germline): SGHDT, YYEEEE. As to this clonotype: Its antigen is as yet unknown.

With eight separate reactions per sample, the authors made cDNA. UMIs that had a 6-nucleotide sample barcode were put in using template switching. TCRdb reprocessed the 5' RACE reads and keeps a single row for each CDR3 protein, giving no DNA. The table for this sample gives over 150,000 distinct CDR3 sequences. Whole-study results and caveats: Healthy twins showed more clonotype sharing with others than IBD patients, especially patients with disease activity. No single strong signal or clonotype associated with IBD was supported.

The specimen sequenced was blood. This clonotype originated in a human donor with ulcerative colitis or Crohn's disease, or a healthy co-twin of an affected twin (not recorded which). The chain employs TRBV5-6 and TRBJ1-5. The CDR3 loop is CASSLGSYNQPQHF.